This is a list of T cell receptor beta chains from one sample in a study of blood T cells in healthy people across ages. MiXCR was run by TCRdb on the 5' RACE reads, yielding one entry per CDR3 protein. This sample has 1.8 million or so distinct CDR3 sequences, with about two fifths found just once. The sample consisted of blood. The source of these receptors is a human donor in good health. Both conserved end residues are part of each CDR3. The order of the fields is D gene, J gene, V gene, clone size, CDR3 protein, CDR3 DNA. A D gene is named only where the DNA matches it firmly. Clone size is stated in some rows and not others, as once, few, many or a class when expanded.

D gene: NA
J gene: TRBJ2-7
V gene: TRBV7-2
clone size: NA
CDR3 protein: CASSSRYLEQYF
CDR3 DNA: TGTGCCAGCAGCAGTCGCTACCTCGAGCAGTACTTC

D gene: TRBD2
J gene: TRBJ2-7
V gene: TRBV4-2
clone size: few
CDR3 protein: CASSQGGSAGGSRRQYF
CDR3 DNA: TGTGCCAGCAGCCAAGGAGGGTCAGCGGGGGGTTCTCGTAGGCAGTACTTC

D gene: NA
J gene: TRBJ2-3
V gene: TRBV12-3/TRBV12-4
clone size: many
CDR3 protein: CASSLTTTDTQYF
CDR3 DNA: TGTGCCAGCAGTCTCACCACCACAGATACGCAGTATTTT

D gene: NA
J gene: TRBJ1-1
V gene: TRBV20-1
clone size: NA
CDR3 protein: CSARDMLLEAFF
CDR3 DNA: TGCAGTGCTAGAGACATGCTCCTTGAAGCTTTCTTT

D gene: NA
J gene: TRBJ2-1
V gene: TRBV10-3
clone size: few
CDR3 protein: CAISEQDEQFF
CDR3 DNA: TGTGCCATCAGTGAGCAGGATGAGCAGTTCTTC

D gene: TRBD1
J gene: TRBJ1-6
V gene: TRBV29-1
clone size: few
CDR3 protein: CSVKQGSFDSPLHF
CDR3 DNA: TGCAGCGTCAAACAGGGGTCCTTTGATTCACCCCTCCACTTT

D gene: TRBD1
J gene: TRBJ2-1
V gene: TRBV30
clone size: few
CDR3 protein: CAWSVGTGYEQFF
CDR3 DNA: TGTGCCTGGAGTGTGGGGACAGGGTATGAGCAGTTCTTC

D gene: TRBD2
J gene: TRBJ2-3
V gene: TRBV4-3
clone size: NA
CDR3 protein: CASSQDRRGRDTQYF
CDR3 DNA: TGCGCCAGCAGCCAAGATCGGCGGGGGAGAGATACGCAGTATTTT

D gene: NA
J gene: TRBJ1-1
V gene: TRBV29-1
clone size: few
CDR3 protein: CSGTNTEAFF
CDR3 DNA: TGCAGCGGTACGAACACTGAAGCTTTCTTT

D gene: NA
J gene: TRBJ2-7
V gene: TRBV6-2/TRBV6-3
clone size: NA
CDR3 protein: CASSYLGFYEQYF
CDR3 DNA: TGTGCCAGCAGTTACTTAGGCTTCTACGAGCAGTACTTC

D gene: TRBD1
J gene: TRBJ2-2
V gene: TRBV4-2
clone size: NA
CDR3 protein: CASSWGDRGRTGELFF
CDR3 DNA: TGTGCCAGCAGCTGGGGGGACAGGGGGCGCACCGGGGAGCTGTTTTTT

D gene: NA
J gene: TRBJ1-2
V gene: TRBV14
clone size: NA
CDR3 protein: CASSQGAVEAYGYTF
CDR3 DNA: TGTGCCAGCAGCCAAGGGGCAGTTGAAGCTTATGGCTACACCTTC

D gene: NA
J gene: TRBJ2-3
V gene: TRBV27
clone size: NA
CDR3 protein: CASSLLTGNTDTQYF
CDR3 DNA: TGTGCCAGCAGTCTGTTGACAGGAAACACAGATACGCAGTATTTT

D gene: NA
J gene: TRBJ2-3
V gene: TRBV12-3/TRBV12-4
clone size: NA
CDR3 protein: CASSQSPDTQYF
CDR3 DNA: TGTGCCAGCAGCCAGAGCCCAGATACGCAGTATTTT

D gene: NA
J gene: TRBJ1-6
V gene: TRBV21-1
clone size: NA
CDR3 protein: CASSKTRQANSPLHF
CDR3 DNA: TGTGCCAGCAGCAAAACCCGACAGGCCAATTCACCCCTCCACTTT

D gene: NA
J gene: TRBJ2-7
V gene: TRBV4-2
clone size: few
CDR3 protein: CASSQEIRFSSYEQYF
CDR3 DNA: TGTGCCAGCAGCCAAGAGATACGATTTAGCTCCTACGAGCAGTACTTC

D gene: TRBD1
J gene: TRBJ2-7
V gene: TRBV2
clone size: NA
CDR3 protein: CASTWTGSYEQYF
CDR3 DNA: TGTGCCAGCACTTGGACAGGGAGCTACGAGCAGTACTTC

D gene: TRBD1
J gene: TRBJ2-3
V gene: TRBV29-1
clone size: NA
CDR3 protein: CSVEAPQGASTDTQYF
CDR3 DNA: TGCAGCGTTGAAGCCCCACAGGGGGCAAGCACAGATACGCAGTATTTT

D gene: TRBD1
J gene: TRBJ2-7
V gene: TRBV6-5
clone size: NA
CDR3 protein: CASGGLTGGHEQYF
CDR3 DNA: TGTGCCAGCGGCGGATTAACAGGGGGGCACGAGCAGTACTTC

D gene: TRBD1
J gene: TRBJ2-3
V gene: TRBV12-3/TRBV12-4
clone size: few
CDR3 protein: CASSGPGTGLSTQYF
CDR3 DNA: TGTGCCAGCAGCGGCCCCGGGACAGGATTATCTACGCAGTATTTT

D gene: NA
J gene: TRBJ2-5
V gene: TRBV28
clone size: NA
CDR3 protein: CASNLRQGGVTQYF
CDR3 DNA: TGTGCCAGCAACTTGAGACAGGGCGGGGTGACCCAGTACTTC

D gene: NA
J gene: TRBJ2-7
V gene: TRBV4-3
clone size: NA
CDR3 protein: CASSQDSGFAAQVQYF
CDR3 DNA: TGCGCCAGCAGCCAAGATTCAGGTTTTGCGGCACAGGTTCAGTACTTC

D gene: NA
J gene: TRBJ2-3
V gene: TRBV6-2/TRBV6-3
clone size: NA
CDR3 protein: CASSYSYREGTDTQYF
CDR3 DNA: TGTGCCAGCAGTTACTCTTACAGGGAGGGCACAGATACGCAGTATTTT

D gene: TRBD2
J gene: TRBJ2-1
V gene: TRBV2
clone size: few
CDR3 protein: CASRQRGGNNEQFF
CDR3 DNA: TGTGCCAGCAGACAGCGGGGCGGAAACAATGAGCAGTTCTTC

D gene: NA
J gene: TRBJ1-5
V gene: TRBV20-1
clone size: NA
CDR3 protein: CSASMTRVGLNQPQHF
CDR3 DNA: TGCAGTGCTAGTATGACGAGGGTCGGGCTCAATCAGCCCCAGCATTTT

D gene: NA
J gene: TRBJ2-5
V gene: TRBV20-1
clone size: NA
CDR3 protein: CSARDIDQTDQETQYF
CDR3 DNA: TGCAGTGCTAGAGATATAGATCAGACAGACCAAGAGACCCAGTACTTC

D gene: NA
J gene: TRBJ1-2
V gene: TRBV6-1
clone size: NA
CDR3 protein: CASSELLGANYGYTF
CDR3 DNA: TGTGCCAGCAGTGAACTTTTAGGGGCTAACTATGGCTACACCTTC

D gene: TRBD2
J gene: TRBJ2-5
V gene: TRBV5-1
clone size: few
CDR3 protein: CASSLMSGGLQETQYF
CDR3 DNA: TGCGCCAGCAGCTTGATGAGCGGGGGACTTCAAGAGACCCAGTACTTC

D gene: NA
J gene: TRBJ2-7
V gene: TRBV7-2
clone size: NA
CDR3 protein: CASSLGGRQYF
CDR3 DNA: TGTGCCAGCAGCTTAGGGGGGAGGCAGTACTTC

D gene: NA
J gene: TRBJ1-6
V gene: TRBV6-2/TRBV6-3
clone size: NA
CDR3 protein: CASSHPGSWGSPLHF
CDR3 DNA: TGTGCCAGCAGTCATCCAGGATCCTGGGGTTCACCCCTCCACTTT

D gene: NA
J gene: TRBJ1-2
V gene: TRBV7-9
clone size: few
CDR3 protein: CASSDGFEFGYTF
CDR3 DNA: TGTGCCAGCAGCGACGGGTTCGAGTTTGGCTACACCTTC

D gene: TRBD2
J gene: TRBJ2-3
V gene: TRBV10-3
clone size: NA
CDR3 protein: CAIGSSRGGDTDTQYF
CDR3 DNA: TGTGCCATCGGTAGCTCGCGGGGGGGAGACACTGATACGCAGTATTTT

D gene: TRBD1
J gene: TRBJ2-1
V gene: TRBV5-1
clone size: few
CDR3 protein: CASSMITGTGGNEQFF
CDR3 DNA: TGCGCCAGCAGCATGATAACCGGGACAGGGGGTAATGAGCAGTTCTTC

D gene: NA
J gene: TRBJ1-2
V gene: TRBV2
clone size: few
CDR3 protein: CASTLGIWGYGYTF
CDR3 DNA: TGTGCCAGCACCCTTGGGATTTGGGGCTATGGCTACACCTTC

D gene: NA
J gene: TRBJ1-5
V gene: TRBV5-5
clone size: once
CDR3 protein: CASSLGYTEQPQHF
CDR3 DNA: TGTGCCAGCAGCTTGGGTTACACGGAACAGCCCCAGCATTTT

D gene: NA
J gene: TRBJ2-2
V gene: TRBV27
clone size: NA
CDR3 protein: CASREFNLPKGAGELFF
CDR3 DNA: TGTGCCAGCAGAGAATTCAATCTTCCAAAGGGGGCCGGGGAGCTGTTTTTT

D gene: NA
J gene: TRBJ2-3
V gene: TRBV28
clone size: NA
CDR3 protein: CASSQPSARDTQYF
CDR3 DNA: TGTGCCAGCAGCCAGCCTAGTGCGCGGGATACGCAGTATTTT

D gene: NA
J gene: TRBJ1-1
V gene: TRBV11-2
clone size: NA
CDR3 protein: CASSLAWGSETEAFF
CDR3 DNA: TGTGCCAGCAGCTTAGCTTGGGGGAGTGAAACTGAAGCTTTCTTT

D gene: NA
J gene: TRBJ2-3
V gene: TRBV5-1
clone size: NA
CDR3 protein: CASSLAARAADTQYF
CDR3 DNA: TGCGCCAGCAGCTTGGCCGCCAGGGCGGCAGATACGCAGTATTTT

D gene: TRBD1
J gene: TRBJ1-2
V gene: TRBV28
clone size: NA
CDR3 protein: CASRVGGAYGYTF
CDR3 DNA: TGTGCCAGCAGGGTAGGGGGCGCCTATGGCTACACCTTC

D gene: TRBD2
J gene: TRBJ2-7
V gene: TRBV20-1
clone size: few
CDR3 protein: CSAYGLAETYEQYF
CDR3 DNA: TGCAGTGCTTATGGACTAGCGGAGACTTACGAGCAGTACTTC

D gene: NA
J gene: TRBJ1-1
V gene: TRBV10-3
clone size: NA
CDR3 protein: CAISERGGTEAFF
CDR3 DNA: TGTGCCATCAGTGAGCGGGGGGGCACTGAAGCTTTCTTT